These 21 T cell receptor beta chains were sequenced from one sample in a study of blood T cell repertoires in COVID-19 (dated by TCRdb to the early 2020s). The library was prepared using the immunoSEQ multiplex PCR assay. As stored in TCRdb, this immuneACCESS dataset retains in-frame rearrangements with V and J assigned. A fraction of the clones does not appear; measured against another copy, unresolved V genes explain less than half of the discrepancy, and the remainder lacks a known reason. This sample lists just over 65,000 clones; 86% were detected once. The top ten hold about 8.1% of the sample. What was sequenced was peripheral blood. The origin of the receptors is a man aged 25 to 45 with acute or convalescent COVID-19.

The rearrangement uses TRBV2 and TRBJ2-1; D call uncertain. The CDR3 is 12 residues long. V lost 6 bases, J lost 4 bases, and 7 bases lay in between. CDR1 and CDR2 from the germline V gene are SNHLY and FYNNEI. The CDR3: CASSNSYNEQFF. CDR3 DNA sequence: TGTGCCAGCAGCAACAGTTACAATGAGCAGTTCTTC.

The V call is TRBV19, the J call TRBJ2-7, with D possibly matching TRBD2 (6 bases). The CDR3 loop spans 15 amino acids. Germline V gene data show CDR1 as LNHDA and CDR2 as SQIVND (reference sequence). V dropped 4 bases and J dropped 6 bases, with 19 bases sitting between them. CDR3 coding DNA: TGTGCCAGTAGTAGGGGCCAGGCCGTGGGGGGCGAGCAGTACTTC. This encodes CASSRGQAVGGEQYF.

The V and J genes are TRBV28 and TRBJ2-1; unclear D gene. Germline loops: CDR1 MDHEN, CDR2 SYDVKM. V was shortened by 6 bases and J by 4 bases, with 7 bases between the two germline ends. The CDR3 is 12 residues long. CDR3 nucleotides: TGTGCCAGCAGCAGGAATTACAATGAGCAGTTCTTC. This translates into CASSRNYNEQFF.

The gene calls are TRBV28 and TRBJ1-5; 7 nucleotides agree with TRBD1. The ends lost 7 bases at V and 5 bases at J; junction bases unmatched: 11. The germline CDR1 and CDR2 sequences are MDHEN and SYDVKM. The CDR3 totals 15 residues. The CDR3, as DNA: TGTGCCAGCACCCCGAAACGGGACAGTCATCAGCCCCAGCATTTT. It translates to CASTPKRDSHQPQHF.

The rearrangement uses TRBV18 and TRBJ2-1; 9 nucleotides align to TRBD2. V lost 2 bases to trimming and J lost 13 bases; unmatched junction nucleotides: 18. This CDR3 has 17 amino acids. Germline V gives CDR1 KGHSH, CDR2 LQKENI. This CDR3 is CASSPVSGLAGQSTQFF. CDR3 coding DNA: TGTGCCAGCTCACCAGTCTCGGGACTAGCCGGTCAGTCAACCCAGTTCTTC. The variable domain in full, completed from reference TRBV18 and TRBJ2-1, reads NAGVMQNPRHLVRRRGQEARLRCSPMKGHSHVYWYRQLPEEGLKFMVYLQKENIIDESGMPKERFSAEFPKEGPSILRIQQVVRGDSAAYFCASSPVSGLAGQSTQFFGPGTRLTVL.

The rearrangement joins TRBV3-1 (or the pseudogene TRBV3-2) to TRBJ1-1; D gene ambiguous. This CDR3 contains 15 residues. Looked up from germline, CDR1 is LGHDT and CDR2 is YNNKEL (reference sequence). V lost 2 bases to trimming and J lost 3 bases, with 13 bases between them. The CDR3 nucleotides read TGTGCCAGCAGCCAAATAGCGGGGTATCACACTGAAGCTTTCTTT. This codes for CASSQIAGYHTEAFF.

The chain carries TRBV9 and TRBJ2-5; the D gene is possibly TRBD2 (6 bases). Germline V gene lookup returns CDR1 SGDLS and CDR2 YYNGEE. The ends were cut back, 3 bases at V and 7 bases at J, with 19 bases in the middle. CDR3 length equals 15 residues. CDR3 region: CASSAEEGPGVTQYF. DNA of the CDR3: TGTGCCAGCAGCGCCGAGGAGGGTCCAGGTGTGACCCAGTACTTC. Filled out from reference TRBV9 and TRBJ2-5, the complete variable domain reads DSGVTQTPKHLITATGQRVTLRCSPRSGDLSVYWYQQSLDQGLQFLIQYYNGEERAKGNILERFSAQQFPDLHSELNLSSLELGDSALYFCASSAEEGPGVTQYFGPGTRLLVL.

This rearrangement joins TRBV24-1 to TRBJ2-1, with a weak D call TRBD1 (6 bases). The CDR3 extends over 18 amino acids. The V gene's germline CDR1 is KGHDR and CDR2 SFDVKD. Trimming shortened V by 0 bases and J by 2 bases, and 16 bases separated the two germline ends. The CDR3 here is CATSDLLQGPYPYNEQFF. The CDR3 nucleotides read TGTGCCACCAGTGATTTGCTTCAGGGGCCGTATCCCTACAATGAGCAGTTCTTC.

The chain combines TRBV27 with TRBJ2-5; 7 nucleotides line up with TRBD1. Germline V CDR1 and CDR2: MNHEY, SMNVEV (reference sequence). The CDR3 is 13 residues long. With 9 bases clipped from V and 5 bases from J, the junction kept 9 bases outside the gene matches. The CDR3 DNA follows: TGTGCCAGTTCGACAGGGTGGTTTGAGACCCAGTACTTC. Translating it yields CASSTGWFETQYF.

The J gene is TRBJ2-5, the V gene TRBV5-1; 8 bases are a match to TRBD2. The J segment lost 0 bases and the V segment lost 3 bases, leaving 4 bases of the junction unmatched. Germline V gene sequence: CDR1 SGHRS, CDR2 YFSETQ. This CDR3 is built from 15 residues. The CDR3, as DNA: TGCGCCAGCAGCTCAGTAGCGGGACACCAAGAGACCCAGTACTTC. Amino acid sequence: CASSSVAGHQETQYF.

The chain is built from TRBV15 and TRBJ1-1; D not resolved. Deletions cut 5 bases from V and 6 bases from J, with 13 bases between. Germline CDR1 LNHNV, CDR2 YYDKDF (reference sequence). This CDR3 has 13 amino acids. This chain's CDR3 is CATSRTHSSEAFF. The DNA for the CDR3 is TGTGCCACCAGCCGCACCCACAGTTCTGAAGCTTTCTTT.

The chain links TRBV5-4 to TRBJ2-1, with 11 bases identical to TRBD2. The CDR3 has 16 residues. V was clipped by 4 bases and J by 10 bases; unmatched bases: 13. CDR1 SGHNT and CDR2 YYREEE come from the germline V gene (reference sequence). The CDR3 loop reads CASSPPGLADFREQFF. The CDR3 DNA follows: TGTGCCAGCAGCCCGCCGGGACTAGCGGATTTCAGAGAGCAGTTCTTC.

This rearrangement joins TRBV28 to TRBJ1-2; TRBD1 matches 9 bases. V lost 7 bases to trimming and J lost 4 bases; unmatched junction nucleotides: 16. The CDR3 contains 17 residues. Looked up from germline, CDR1 is MDHEN and CDR2 is SYDVKM. The CDR3 coding sequence is TGTGCCAGCACCCTGGGAGGACAGGGGATTAGGTCCTATGGCTACACCTTC. This codes for CASTLGGQGIRSYGYTF.

The V and J genes are TRBV18 and TRBJ2-7; perhaps TRBD1 as D (6 bases). Trimming removed 5 bases from V and 5 bases from J, with 22 bases in between. CDR1 KGHSH and CDR2 LQKENI come from the germline V gene. The CDR3 contains 16 residues. Here the CDR3 DNA reads TGTGCCAGCTCAGACGAACCCTGGACAGTACGGCACGAGCAGTACTTC. Translating gives CASSDEPWTVRHEQYF. The variable domain in full, with the rest retrieved from reference TRBV18 and TRBJ2-7, is NAGVMQNPRHLVRRRGQEARLRCSPMKGHSHVYWYRQLPEEGLKFMVYLQKENIIDESGMPKERFSAEFPKEGPSILRIQQVVRGDSAAYFCASSDEPWTVRHEQYFGPGTRLTVT.

This chain connects TRBV4-1 to TRBJ2-2, with a possible D match to TRBD2 (5 bases). CDR1 MGHRA and CDR2 YSYEKL come from the germline V gene. Trimming left V 1 base short and J 3 bases short, with 9 bases between. This CDR3 comprises 15 residues. The CDR3 nucleotides are TGCGCCAGCAGCCAAGCGTTAGCGCACACCGGGGAGCTGTTTTTT. Translation gives CASSQALAHTGELFF.

This clone was seen only once. The chain has TRBV9 and TRBJ1-1, with 8 bases that match TRBD1. Germline V gives CDR1 SGDLS, CDR2 YYNGEE. The CDR3 has 15 amino acids. V shed 4 bases, J shed 5 bases, and the junction held 10 bases outside the gene matches. In DNA, the CDR3 is TGTGCCAGCAGCCCTGTAGACAGGGGAGGGACTGAAGCTTTCTTT. It translates to CASSPVDRGGTEAFF.

The gene calls are TRBV3-1 (or the pseudogene TRBV3-2) and TRBJ2-5; a possible D gene is TRBD2 (5 bases). Germline V gene data show CDR1 as LGHDT and CDR2 as YNNKEL (reference sequence). The CDR3 consists of 14 residues. The V gene lost 3 bases and the J gene lost 1 base, with 9 bases spanning the gap. Here the CDR3 reads CASSQDSIQETQYF. The CDR3, as DNA: TGTGCCAGCAGCCAGGACTCAATCCAAGAGACCCAGTACTTC.

This chain joins TRBV5-6 and TRBJ2-7; a possible D gene is TRBD2 (6 bases). V was clipped by 0 bases and J by 2 bases, with 9 bases between them. From germline, CDR1 is SGHDT and CDR2 YYEEEE. CDR3 length equals 14 residues. The DNA of the CDR3 is TGTGCCAGCAGCTTGGGGGAGGCCACCTACGAGCAGTACTTC. The encoded protein is CASSLGEATYEQYF.

This sequence joins TRBV6-6 and TRBJ2-7; no reliable D call. This CDR3 spans 11 amino acids. Looked up from germline, CDR1 is MNHNY and CDR2 is SVGAGI (reference sequence). V lost 6 bases to trimming and J lost 5 bases, with 8 bases between them. The CDR3 protein is CASSRRDEQYF. The CDR3 DNA follows: TGTGCCAGCAGCCGCCGGGACGAGCAGTACTTC.

This chain links TRBV11-2 with TRBJ2-7; TRBD2 matches 8 bases. This CDR3 comprises 15 residues. Germline CDR1 is SGHAT and CDR2 is FQNNGV. Germline trimming cut 5 bases from V and 3 bases from J; bases unmatched to any gene: 9. The CDR3 region has the DNA TGTGCCAGCAGCCGGACAGCGACTAGCGTCTACGAGCAGTACTTC. Protein sequence: CASSRTATSVYEQYF.

The CDR3 bases are TGCGCCAGCAGCCAAGCAGGTCGGATCCTCCCTGGCGGCTACACCTTC. It is translated as CASSQAGRILPGGYTF. The chain employs TRBV4-3 and TRBJ1-2; D call uncertain. The CDR3 contains 16 residues. Germline CDR1 and CDR2: LGHNA and YSLEER. V shed 1 base and J shed 8 bases, with 20 bases lying between them.